These T cell receptor beta chains were read from a single sample in a study of blood T cell repertoires in COVID-19. The data were produced by immunoSEQ multiplex PCR, yet TCRdb's version contains in-frame clones alone and is incomplete. The repertoire has approximately 300,000 clones, roughly 85% of them found once; the top ten carry around 1.9%. The sequenced material came from PBMCs or T cells enriched from blood (not recorded which). These receptors were obtained from a woman aged 25 to 45 who had been exposed to COVID-19. The CDR3 runs from the conserved cysteine through the conserved F or W. The order of the fields is D gene, V gene, clone size, J gene, CDR3 protein, CDR3 DNA. D genes are given only for firm matches. Where a row states a size, it is once, few, many or the class of an expanded clone; other rows omit it.

TRBD2	TRBV7-8	-	TRBJ2-7	CASSAYREAYEQYF	TGTGCCAGCAGCGCCTACCGGGAGGCCTACGAGCAGTACTTC
-	TRBV28	-	TRBJ1-4	CASSLWEGGSEKLFF	TGTGCCAGCAGTTTATGGGAGGGCGGGAGTGAAAAACTGTTTTTT
-	TRBV7-6	-	TRBJ1-5	CASSLDPTYSNQPQHF	TGTGCCAGCAGCTTAGACCCAACTTATAGCAATCAGCCCCAGCATTTT
-	TRBV28	few	TRBJ2-2	CASNQPSDTSNTGELFF	TGTGCCAGCAACCAACCCTCCGACACTTCCAACACCGGGGAGCTGTTTTTT
TRBD2	TRBV28	-	TRBJ2-4	CASSSGSPEDIQYF	TGTGCCAGCAGCAGCGGGAGCCCCGAAGACATTCAGTACTTC
TRBD2	TRBV13	-	TRBJ2-3	CASSPQREGYTDTQYF	TGTGCCAGCAGCCCCCAGCGGGAGGGTTACACAGATACGCAGTATTTT
-	TRBV6-1	once	TRBJ1-1	CASSDWALSKRNTEAFF	TGTGCCAGCAGTGATTGGGCCCTCAGTAAAAGGAACACTGAAGCTTTCTTT
TRBD2	TRBV11-3	-	TRBJ2-1	CASSLGVLGTSNGDNEQFF	TGTGCCAGCAGCCTAGGGGTGTTGGGGACTAGCAACGGGGACAATGAGCAGTTCTTC
-	TRBV19	-	TRBJ1-4	CASSHGVLSEKLFF	TGTGCCAGTAGTCACGGGGTGCTGTCGGAAAAACTGTTTTTT
TRBD1	TRBV5-4	-	TRBJ1-5	CASSLRDSGKPQHF	TGTGCCAGCAGCTTGAGGGACAGTGGAAAGCCCCAGCATTTT
TRBD1	TRBV2	-	TRBJ1-2	CASSEDGTGDFTF	TGTGCCAGCAGTGAGGATGGGACAGGGGACTTCACCTTC
-	TRBV7-2	-	TRBJ1-1	CASSLVGRRTEAFF	TGTGCCAGCAGCTTGGTTGGGAGAAGGACTGAAGCTTTCTTT
-	TRBV15	-	TRBJ2-3	CATSRDAGGTDTQYF	TGTGCCACCAGCAGAGATGCAGGGGGCACAGATACGCAGTATTTT
-	TRBV28	-	TRBJ2-1	CASSFGSGKYNEQFF	TGTGCCAGCAGTTTCGGTAGCGGAAAGTACAATGAGCAGTTCTTC
-	TRBV6-5	-	TRBJ1-1	CASSYAQLNTEAFF	TGTGCCAGCAGTTACGCCCAGTTAAACACTGAAGCTTTCTTT
TRBD2	TRBV18	-	TRBJ2-1	CASSPPGIGTSGSNEQFF	TGTGCCAGCTCACCACCCGGGATCGGGACTAGCGGGAGTAATGAGCAGTTCTTC
-	TRBV4-3	-	TRBJ1-1	CASSLYLQGNTEAFF	TGCGCCAGCAGCCTTTACCTACAGGGGAACACTGAAGCTTTCTTT
-	TRBV19	few	TRBJ1-5	CASAFRVNNQPQHF	TGTGCCAGCGCGTTCCGGGTTAACAATCAGCCCCAGCATTTT
-	TRBV7-2	-	TRBJ2-7	CASSLVGGKMSYEQYF	TGTGCCAGCAGCTTAGTCGGGGGAAAAATGAGCTACGAGCAGTACTTC
TRBD2	TRBV19	-	TRBJ2-3	CASSSSGTSGSGAQYF	TGTGCCAGTAGTTCCTCCGGGACTAGCGGATCGGGTGCGCAGTATTTT
TRBD1	TRBV27	-	TRBJ2-4	CASGQGENIQYF	TGTGCCAGTGGACAGGGTGAAAACATTCAGTACTTC
-	TRBV4-3	-	TRBJ1-4	CASSQDQGPEKLFF	TGCGCCAGCAGCCAAGATCAGGGTCCCGAAAAACTGTTTTTT
TRBD1	TRBV25-1	-	TRBJ1-5	CASRGQGDQPQHF	TGTGCCAGTAGAGGGCAGGGGGATCAGCCCCAGCATTTT
TRBD1	TRBV2	-	TRBJ1-5	CARGISTGSNQPQHF	TGTGCCAGAGGGATATCGACAGGGAGCAATCAGCCCCAGCATTTT
TRBD1	TRBV5-1	-	TRBJ2-4	CASRTSGTGSQNIQYF	TGCGCCAGCAGAACTTCCGGGACAGGGAGTCAAAACATTCAGTACTTC
TRBD1	TRBV5-4	-	TRBJ1-2	CASSFKDRVNYGYTF	TGTGCCAGCAGCTTCAAGGACAGGGTGAACTATGGCTACACCTTC
-	TRBV24-1	-	TRBJ2-1	CATSDSTGPHLYNEQFF	TGTGCCACCAGTGATTCGACAGGACCTCATCTTTACAATGAGCAGTTCTTC
TRBD2	TRBV7-2	-	TRBJ2-2	CASSRTSGDFGELFF	TGTGCCAGCAGCAGAACTAGCGGGGATTTCGGGGAGCTGTTTTTT
-	TRBV18	-	TRBJ2-3	CASSPRRGSDTQYF	TGTGCCAGCTCACCACGGCGGGGTTCAGATACGCAGTATTTT
TRBD2	TRBV14	-	TRBJ2-3	CASSALLAGGGDTQYF	TGTGCCAGCAGCGCGTTACTAGCGGGAGGCGGAGATACGCAGTATTTT
-	TRBV28	-	TRBJ1-4	CASSLRREGEKLFF	TGTGCCAGCAGTTTAAGGAGGGAGGGTGAAAAACTGTTTTTT
-	TRBV7-9	once	TRBJ2-2	CASSLDGRAWNTGELFF	TGTGCCAGCAGCTTAGATGGCAGGGCGTGGAACACCGGGGAGCTGTTTTTT
-	TRBV19	-	TRBJ1-6	CASSISSQGRSPLHF	TGTGCCAGTAGTATAAGTAGTCAGGGGCGGTCACCCCTCCACTTT
-	TRBV4-2	-	TRBJ2-5	CASSQDPGLETQYF	TGTGCCAGCAGCCAAGATCCAGGGCTTGAGACCCAGTACTTC
TRBD2	TRBV4-3	-	TRBJ2-1	CASSPGSGVLYNEQFF	TGCGCCAGCAGCCCAGGAAGCGGGGTGCTCTACAATGAGCAGTTCTTC
-	TRBV5-5	-	TRBJ2-7	CASSFIRDEDEQYF	TGTGCCAGCAGCTTTATACGGGATGAAGACGAGCAGTACTTC
-	TRBV12-3/TRBV12-4	once	TRBJ1-1	CASSLGAREAFF	TGTGCCAGCAGTTTAGGTGCCAGGGAAGCTTTCTTT
-	TRBV21-1	-	TRBJ1-4	CASSKVSGGVGEKLFF	TGTGCCAGCAGCAAAGTATCCGGGGGGGTAGGGGAAAAACTGTTTTTT
TRBD1	TRBV11-2	-	TRBJ1-4	CASSPSDRAGNEKLFF	TGTGCCAGCAGCCCATCGGACAGGGCGGGAAATGAAAAACTGTTTTTT
-	TRBV28	-	TRBJ2-7	CASSFRPAGVSYEQYF	TGTGCCAGCAGTTTCAGGCCCGCAGGGGTTTCTTACGAGCAGTACTTC
-	TRBV7-9	-	TRBJ2-3	CASQGTDTQYF	TGTGCCAGTCAGGGGACAGATACGCAGTATTTT
-	TRBV30	-	TRBJ1-6	CAWSPPPPRVNNSPLHF	TGTGCCTGGAGTCCTCCCCCCCCCAGGGTTAACAATTCACCCCTCCACTTT
TRBD1	TRBV19	-	TRBJ2-5	CASSSGTGVETQYF	TGTGCCAGTAGTTCCGGGACAGGAGTAGAGACCCAGTACTTC
-	TRBV30	once	TRBJ1-5	CAWSQNRQGRPQHF	TGTGCCTGGAGCCAGAACAGGCAGGGTAGGCCCCAGCATTTT
TRBD1	TRBV6-5	-	TRBJ2-7	CASIARGQGSNEQYF	TGTGCCAGCATCGCACGAGGACAGGGATCCAACGAGCAGTACTTC
TRBD1	TRBV7-3	once	TRBJ2-1	CASSLTEGASNEQFF	TGTGCCAGCAGCTTAACTGAGGGGGCCTCGAATGAGCAGTTCTTC
-	TRBV28	-	TRBJ1-2	CASSALQGIDGYTF	TGTGCCAGCAGTGCCCTCCAGGGAATCGATGGCTACACCTTC
-	TRBV24-1	-	TRBJ2-2	CAAAGQNTGELFF	TGTGCCGCAGCGGGACAGAACACCGGGGAGCTGTTTTTT
-	TRBV12-3/TRBV12-4	-	TRBJ2-7	CASSVRGGYEQYF	TGTGCCAGCAGTGTCAGGGGTGGCTACGAGCAGTACTTC
-	TRBV28	many	TRBJ2-3	CASSLNEGWSTDTQYF	TGTGCCAGCAGTTTAAATGAGGGATGGTCGACAGATACGCAGTATTTT